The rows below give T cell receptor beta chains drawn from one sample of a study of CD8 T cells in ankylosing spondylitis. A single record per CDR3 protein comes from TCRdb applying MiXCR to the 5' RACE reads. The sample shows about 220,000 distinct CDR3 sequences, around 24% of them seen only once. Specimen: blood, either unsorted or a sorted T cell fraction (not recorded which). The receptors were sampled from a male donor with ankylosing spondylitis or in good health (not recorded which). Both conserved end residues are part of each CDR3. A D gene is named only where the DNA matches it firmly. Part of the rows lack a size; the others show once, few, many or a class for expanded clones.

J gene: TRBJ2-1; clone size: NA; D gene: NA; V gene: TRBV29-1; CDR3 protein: CSVDRQADEQFF; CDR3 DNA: TGCAGCGTTGACAGACAAGCAGATGAGCAGTTCTTC
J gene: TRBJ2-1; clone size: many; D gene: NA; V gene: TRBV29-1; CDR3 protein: CSGGRAEQFF; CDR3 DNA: TGCAGCGGCGGAAGGGCTGAGCAGTTCTTC
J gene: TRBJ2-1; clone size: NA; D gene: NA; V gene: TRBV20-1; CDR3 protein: CSAPPPDEQFF; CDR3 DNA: TGCAGTGCCCCCCCGCCCGATGAGCAGTTCTTC
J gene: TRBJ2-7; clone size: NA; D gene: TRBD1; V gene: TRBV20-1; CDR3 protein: CSGEDRGPGYEQYF; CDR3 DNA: TGCAGTGGAGAAGACAGGGGGCCCGGCTACGAGCAGTACTTC
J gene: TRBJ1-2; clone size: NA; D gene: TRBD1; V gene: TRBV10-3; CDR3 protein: CAISRGTLQGANYGYTF; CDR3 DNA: TGTGCCATCAGCAGGGGAACGTTGCAGGGGGCAAACTATGGCTACACCTTC
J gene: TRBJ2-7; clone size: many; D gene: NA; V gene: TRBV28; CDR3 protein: CASSQDRPYEQYF; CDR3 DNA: TGTGCCAGCAGCCAGGACAGACCCTACGAGCAGTACTTC
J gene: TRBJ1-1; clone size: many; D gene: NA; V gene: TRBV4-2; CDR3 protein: CASSPGTANTEAFF; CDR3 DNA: TGTGCCAGCAGCCCCGGGACCGCTAACACTGAAGCTTTCTTT
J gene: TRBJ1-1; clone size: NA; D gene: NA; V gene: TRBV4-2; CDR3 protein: CASSPGLTGWGNTEAFF; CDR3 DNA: TGTGCCAGCAGCCCCGGTCTCACAGGCTGGGGGAACACTGAAGCTTTCTTT
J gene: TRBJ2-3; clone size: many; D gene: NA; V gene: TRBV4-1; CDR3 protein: CASSPASQGTRTVQRDTQYF; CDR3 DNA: TGCGCCAGCAGCCCCGCATCACAAGGGACAAGGACCGTACAACGGGATACGCAGTATTTT
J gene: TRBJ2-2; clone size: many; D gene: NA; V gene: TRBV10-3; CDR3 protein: CATRNSADTGELFF; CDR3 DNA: TGTGCCACCCGGAATAGCGCAGACACCGGGGAGCTGTTTTTT
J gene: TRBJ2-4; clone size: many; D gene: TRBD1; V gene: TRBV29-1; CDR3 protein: CSFKTGTGIAKNIQYF; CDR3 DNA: TGCAGCTTCAAAACCGGGACAGGTATAGCCAAAAACATTCAGTACTTC
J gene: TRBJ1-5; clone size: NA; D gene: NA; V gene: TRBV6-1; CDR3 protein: CASSDFGFNQPQHF; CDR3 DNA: TGTGCCAGCAGTGATTTCGGTTTCAATCAGCCCCAGCATTTT
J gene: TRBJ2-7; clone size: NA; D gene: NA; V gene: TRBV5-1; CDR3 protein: CASSSYTGQTYEQYF; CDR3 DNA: TGCGCCAGCAGCTCTTACACCGGACAGACCTACGAGCAGTACTTC
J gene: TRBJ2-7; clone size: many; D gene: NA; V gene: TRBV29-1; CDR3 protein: CSVELRNEQYF; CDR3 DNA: TGCAGCGTTGAACTCCGTAACGAGCAGTACTTC
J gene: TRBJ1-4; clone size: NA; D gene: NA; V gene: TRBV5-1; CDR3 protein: CASSLAGISTNEKLFF; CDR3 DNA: TGCGCCAGCAGCTTGGCCGGGATCTCGACTAATGAAAAACTGTTTTTT
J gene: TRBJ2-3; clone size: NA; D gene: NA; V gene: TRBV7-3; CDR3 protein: CASSATRRDTQYF; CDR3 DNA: TGTGCCAGCAGCGCCACCCGAAGAGATACGCAGTATTTT
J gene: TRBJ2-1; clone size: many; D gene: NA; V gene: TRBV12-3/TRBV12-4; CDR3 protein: CASSRINGDNEQFF; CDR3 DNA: TGTGCCAGCAGTCGGATAAACGGCGACAATGAGCAGTTCTTC
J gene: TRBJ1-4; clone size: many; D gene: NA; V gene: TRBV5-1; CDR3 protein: CASSARVASEKLFF; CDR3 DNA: TGCGCCAGCAGCGCCAGGGTGGCCAGTGAAAAACTGTTTTTT
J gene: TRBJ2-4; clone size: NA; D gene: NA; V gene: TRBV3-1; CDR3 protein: CASSQDEAVQYF; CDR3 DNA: TGTGCCAGCAGCCAAGACGAGGCCGTACAGTACTTC
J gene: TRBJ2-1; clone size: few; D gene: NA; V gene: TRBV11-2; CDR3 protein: CASSLGSPRGVYNEQFF; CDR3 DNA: TGTGCCAGCAGCTTAGGATCTCCGCGCGGGGTCTACAATGAGCAGTTCTTC
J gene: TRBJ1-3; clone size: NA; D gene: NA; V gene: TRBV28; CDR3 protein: CASSASWQARVSGNTIYF; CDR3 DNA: TGTGCCAGCAGTGCCTCCTGGCAGGCCCGGGTCTCAGGAAACACCATATATTTT
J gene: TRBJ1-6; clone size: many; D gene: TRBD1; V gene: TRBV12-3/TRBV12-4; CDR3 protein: CASSSTGTGYNSPLHF; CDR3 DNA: TGTGCCAGCAGCTCCACCGGGACAGGGTATAATTCACCCCTCCACTTT
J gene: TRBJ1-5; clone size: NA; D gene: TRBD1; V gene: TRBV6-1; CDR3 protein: CASSGADRAEGNQPQHF; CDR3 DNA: TGTGCCAGCAGCGGTGCGGACAGGGCGGAGGGCAATCAGCCCCAGCATTTT
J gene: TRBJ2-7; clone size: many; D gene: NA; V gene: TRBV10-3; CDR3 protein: CATWDQGGEQYF; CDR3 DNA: TGTGCCACCTGGGATCAGGGGGGCGAGCAGTACTTC
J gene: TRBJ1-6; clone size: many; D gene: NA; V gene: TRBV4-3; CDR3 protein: CASSQESSSRGYNSPLHF; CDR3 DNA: TGCGCCAGCAGCCAAGAATCTTCGTCCCGGGGGTATAATTCACCCCTCCACTTT
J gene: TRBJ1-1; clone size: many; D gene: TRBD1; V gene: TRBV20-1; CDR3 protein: CSARLAGGTSEAFF; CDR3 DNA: TGCAGTGCTAGATTGGCAGGGGGCACTTCTGAAGCTTTCTTT
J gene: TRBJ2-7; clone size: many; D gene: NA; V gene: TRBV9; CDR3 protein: CASSVGGSYEQYF; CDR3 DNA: TGTGCCAGCAGCGTAGGGGGGTCCTACGAGCAGTACTTC
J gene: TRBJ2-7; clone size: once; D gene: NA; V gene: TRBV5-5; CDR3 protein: CASSTQGGTSYEQYF; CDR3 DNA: TGTGCCAGCAGCACCCAGGGGGGGACGTCCTACGAGCAGTACTTC
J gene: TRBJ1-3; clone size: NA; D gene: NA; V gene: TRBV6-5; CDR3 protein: CASSYSGSGNTIYF; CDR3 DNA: TGTGCCAGCAGTTACTCCGGCTCTGGAAACACCATATATTTT
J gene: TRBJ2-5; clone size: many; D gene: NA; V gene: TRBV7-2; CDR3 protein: CASSLAWGVRKETQYF; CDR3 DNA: TGTGCCAGCAGCTTAGCGTGGGGGGTCCGAAAAGAGACCCAGTACTTC
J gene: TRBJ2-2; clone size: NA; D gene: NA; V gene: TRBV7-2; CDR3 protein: CASSLDPPLLTGELFF; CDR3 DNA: TGTGCCAGCAGCTTAGATCCCCCTTTATTGACCGGGGAGCTGTTTTTT
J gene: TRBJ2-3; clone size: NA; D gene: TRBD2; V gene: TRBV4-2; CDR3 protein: CASSQVWAGRGTDTQYF; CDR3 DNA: TGTGCCAGCAGCCAAGTATGGGCCGGGAGGGGCACAGATACGCAGTATTTT
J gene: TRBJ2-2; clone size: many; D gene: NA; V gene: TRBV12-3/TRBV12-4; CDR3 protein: CASSSNAGELFF; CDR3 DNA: TGTGCCAGCAGTTCGAACGCCGGGGAGCTGTTTTTT
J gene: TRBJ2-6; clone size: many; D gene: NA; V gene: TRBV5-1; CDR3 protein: CASSQQGSGANVLTF; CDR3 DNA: TGCGCCAGCAGCCAACAGGGCTCTGGGGCCAACGTCCTGACTTTC
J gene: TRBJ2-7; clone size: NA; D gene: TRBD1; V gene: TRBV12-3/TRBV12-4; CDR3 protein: CASREDRDYEQYF; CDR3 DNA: TGTGCCAGCAGAGAGGACAGGGACTACGAGCAGTACTTC
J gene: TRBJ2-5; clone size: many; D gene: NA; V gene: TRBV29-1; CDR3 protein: CSVEGGETQYF; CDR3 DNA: TGCAGCGTTGAAGGGGGAGAGACCCAGTACTTC
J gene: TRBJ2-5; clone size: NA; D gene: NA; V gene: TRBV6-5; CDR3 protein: CASSYKGVQETQYF; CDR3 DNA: TGTGCCAGCAGTTACAAAGGGGTCCAAGAGACCCAGTACTTC
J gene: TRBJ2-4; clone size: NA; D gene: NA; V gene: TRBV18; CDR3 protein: CASSEGQGGRIQYF; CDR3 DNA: TGTGCCAGCTCAGAAGGACAGGGAGGGCGAATTCAGTACTTC
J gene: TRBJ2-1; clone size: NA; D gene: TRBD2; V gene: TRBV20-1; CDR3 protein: CSARDPGSGTYNEQFF; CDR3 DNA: TGCAGTGCTAGAGATCCCGGTAGCGGGACCTACAATGAGCAGTTCTTC
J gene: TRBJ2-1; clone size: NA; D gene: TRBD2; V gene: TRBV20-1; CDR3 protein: CSARIARGVNEQFF; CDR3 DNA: TGCAGTGCTAGAATAGCGCGGGGGGTCAATGAGCAGTTCTTC
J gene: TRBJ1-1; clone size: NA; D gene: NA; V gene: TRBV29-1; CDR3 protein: CSVEELVQGLNTEAFF; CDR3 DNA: TGCAGCGTTGAAGAGTTAGTCCAGGGGCTGAACACTGAAGCTTTCTTT
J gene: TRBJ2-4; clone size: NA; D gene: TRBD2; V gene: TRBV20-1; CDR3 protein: CSARLAGTGNIQYF; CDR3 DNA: TGCAGTGCTAGGCTAGCGGGCACTGGGAACATTCAGTACTTC
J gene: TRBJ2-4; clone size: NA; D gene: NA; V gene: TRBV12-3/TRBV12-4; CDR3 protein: CASSFSSLGNIQYF; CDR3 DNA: TGTGCCAGCAGTTTTAGCTCGCTCGGAAACATTCAGTACTTC
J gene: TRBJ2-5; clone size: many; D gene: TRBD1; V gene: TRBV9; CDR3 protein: CASSALQGAQYF; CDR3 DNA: TGTGCCAGCAGCGCATTACAGGGGGCCCAGTACTTC
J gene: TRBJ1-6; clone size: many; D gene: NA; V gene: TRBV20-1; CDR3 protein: CSARGNRSSYNSPLHF; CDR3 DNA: TGCAGTGCTAGAGGAAATAGATCATCCTATAATTCACCCCTCCACTTT
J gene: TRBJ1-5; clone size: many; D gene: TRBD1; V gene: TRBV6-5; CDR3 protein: CASRRQGQPQHF; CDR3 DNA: TGTGCCAGCAGGCGACAGGGTCAGCCCCAGCATTTT